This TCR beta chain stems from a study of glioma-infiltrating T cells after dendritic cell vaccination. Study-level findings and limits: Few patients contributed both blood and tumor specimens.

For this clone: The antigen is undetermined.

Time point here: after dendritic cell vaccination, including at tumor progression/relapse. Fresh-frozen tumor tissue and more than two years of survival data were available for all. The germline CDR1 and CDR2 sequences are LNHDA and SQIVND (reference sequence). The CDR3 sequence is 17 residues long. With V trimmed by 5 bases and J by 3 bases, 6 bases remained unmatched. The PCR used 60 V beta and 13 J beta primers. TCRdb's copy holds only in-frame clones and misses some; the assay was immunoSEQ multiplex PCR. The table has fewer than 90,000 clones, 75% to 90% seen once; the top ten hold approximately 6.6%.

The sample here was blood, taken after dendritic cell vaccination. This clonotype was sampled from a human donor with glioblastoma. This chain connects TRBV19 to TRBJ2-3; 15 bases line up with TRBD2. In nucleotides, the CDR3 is TGTGCCAGTAGTGGCGGACTAGCGGGGGGGCTAACAGATACGCAGTATTTT. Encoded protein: CASSGGLAGGLTDTQYF.